Listed below are T cell receptor beta chains from one sample, sequenced in a study of cytomegalovirus exposure and HLA in healthy donors. Libraries were prepared by immunoSEQ multiplex PCR; TCRdb keeps only in-frame clonotypes and omits some of them. The sample includes under 150,000 clones, about 81% seen only once; the top ten take almost 6%. Sequencing input: PBMCs. The receptors originated from a woman in her thirties or forties in good health and CMV-seropositive. The CDR3 runs from the conserved cysteine through the conserved F or W. The D gene is left open where the match is weak. The size field is filled for only some rows; it gives once, few, many or a size class.

clone size	J gene	D gene	V gene	CDR3 protein	CDR3 DNA
few	TRBJ2-1	-	TRBV7-2	CASSLIVLEQFF	TGTGCCAGCAGCTTAATAGTCCTCGAGCAGTTCTTC
once	TRBJ2-3	-	TRBV7-6	CASSLTGLFTDTQYF	TGTGCCAGCAGCTTAACGGGACTGTTCACAGATACGCAGTATTTT
-	TRBJ1-2	TRBD1	TRBV15	CATSRDRPGGVGGYTF	TGTGCCACCAGCAGAGATCGTCCAGGGGGCGTGGGAGGCTACACCTTC
-	TRBJ2-5	TRBD1	TRBV9	CASSEQGYQETQYF	TGTGCCAGCAGCGAACAGGGGTACCAAGAGACCCAGTACTTC
-	TRBJ1-2	-	TRBV4-3	CASSQDYRAANYGYTF	TGCGCCAGCAGCCAAGATTACAGGGCGGCTAACTATGGCTACACCTTC
few	TRBJ2-1	-	TRBV7-9	CASSLGPRDEQFF	TGTGCCAGCAGCTTAGGCCCTCGGGATGAGCAGTTCTTC
-	TRBJ1-1	-	TRBV19	CASTPRGTEAFF	TGTGCCAGTACCCCGAGAGGTACTGAAGCTTTCTTT
few	TRBJ1-5	TRBD1	TRBV4-2	CASSQRTGGIQPQHF	TGTGCCAGCAGCCAGAGGACAGGGGGCATCCAGCCCCAGCATTTT
-	TRBJ2-5	-	TRBV6-1	CASSAVSYRETQYF	TGTGCCAGCAGTGCTGTATCATACAGAGAGACCCAGTACTTC
-	TRBJ1-3	-	TRBV27	CASSPTALAGNTIYF	TGTGCCAGCAGTCCTACAGCCTTAGCTGGAAACACCATATATTTT
-	TRBJ2-5	TRBD1	TRBV2	CASNGQGPETQYF	TGTGCCAGCAATGGACAGGGGCCCGAGACCCAGTACTTC
-	TRBJ2-5	TRBD1	TRBV29-1	CSVDGTGGRETQYF	TGCAGCGTGGACGGGACAGGGGGCCGAGAGACCCAGTACTTC
-	TRBJ2-6	-	TRBV27	CASSSASGVPSGANVLTF	TGTGCCAGCAGTTCCGCATCCGGGGTACCCTCTGGGGCCAACGTCCTGACTTTC
-	TRBJ2-2	TRBD2	TRBV5-1	CASRLAGGPTGELFF	TGCGCCAGCAGATTAGCGGGAGGGCCGACCGGGGAGCTGTTTTTT
-	TRBJ2-7	-	TRBV28	CASSLLASGEQYF	TGTGCCAGCAGTTTACTAGCATCGGGCGAGCAGTACTTC
-	TRBJ2-1	TRBD2	TRBV2	CANRAGAVYNEQFF	TGTGCCAACCGAGCGGGAGCGGTCTACAATGAGCAGTTCTTC
-	TRBJ2-7	-	TRBV2	CASRASYEQYF	TGTGCCAGCAGAGCCTCCTACGAGCAGTACTTC
-	TRBJ1-3	TRBD1	TRBV28	CASSSGGAGNTIYF	TGTGCCAGCAGCTCAGGGGGCGCTGGAAACACCATATATTTT
-	TRBJ1-5	-	TRBV6-1	CASTQSGANQPQHF	TGTGCCAGCACCCAGAGCGGGGCTAATCAGCCCCAGCATTTT
-	TRBJ2-5	TRBD1	TRBV6-1	CASSINRGVETQYF	TGTGCCAGCAGTATTAACAGGGGGGTTGAGACCCAGTACTTC
-	TRBJ2-2	-	TRBV9	CAITGETGELFF	TGTGCCATAACAGGAGAAACCGGGGAGCTGTTTTTT
-	TRBJ2-7	TRBD1	TRBV10-3	CAISEGTGAYEQYF	TGTGCCATCAGTGAAGGGACAGGGGCCTACGAGCAGTACTTC
-	TRBJ2-7	TRBD1	TRBV7-6	CASSYGTGGYEQYF	TGTGCCAGCAGCTACGGGACAGGGGGCTACGAGCAGTACTTC
-	TRBJ1-5	-	TRBV18	CASSPPSGRGQPQHF	TGTGCCAGCTCACCACCGTCGGGGAGGGGACAGCCCCAGCATTTT
-	TRBJ1-6	-	TRBV6-5	CASSSDPSRSPLHF	TGTGCCAGCAGTTCCGACCCCAGCCGGAGCCCCCTCCACTTT
-	TRBJ1-2	-	TRBV9	CASSVDPLENYGYTF	TGTGCCAGCAGCGTAGATCCGCTGGAGAACTATGGCTACACCTTC
-	TRBJ2-3	-	TRBV4-2	CASSQDGGSNQFGVTDTQYF	TGTGCCAGCAGCCAAGATGGGGGGTCTAACCAATTTGGGGTTACAGATACGCAGTATTTT
-	TRBJ2-7	TRBD2	TRBV19	CASSIPSSGAPYEQYF	TGTGCCAGTAGTATCCCCTCTAGCGGGGCACCCTACGAGCAGTACTTC
-	TRBJ1-1	TRBD1	TRBV19	CASSIQGAATEAFF	TGTGCCAGTAGTATACAGGGGGCCGCCACTGAAGCTTTCTTT
-	TRBJ2-7	-	TRBV7-9	CASSFWGLSSYEQYF	TGTGCCAGCAGCTTCTGGGGGCTAAGCTCCTACGAGCAGTACTTC
few	TRBJ2-1	TRBD1	TRBV4-1	CASSLGQGVNEQFF	TGCGCCAGCAGCCTGGGACAGGGGGTGAATGAGCAGTTCTTC
-	TRBJ1-1	TRBD1	TRBV4-1	CASSQSTGGTEAFF	TGCGCCAGCAGCCAATCTACAGGGGGCACTGAAGCTTTCTTT
-	TRBJ2-1	-	TRBV6-6	CACRGNEQFF	TGTGCCTGCCGAGGCAATGAGCAGTTCTTC
-	TRBJ2-7	TRBD1	TRBV11-2	CASSALTGGEQYF	TGTGCCAGCAGCGCTCTTACAGGGGGAGAGCAGTACTTC
-	TRBJ2-2	TRBD1	TRBV5-1	CASSSRQGRYTGELFF	TGCGCCAGCAGCTCTAGACAGGGGCGATACACCGGGGAGCTGTTTTTT
-	TRBJ2-3	-	TRBV4-1	CASSHTYRRDTQYF	TGCGCCAGCAGCCATACGTACCGGAGAGATACGCAGTATTTT
-	TRBJ1-1	-	TRBV7-9	CASSLQQGDTEAFF	TGTGCCAGCAGCCTCCAACAGGGAGACACTGAAGCTTTCTTT
-	TRBJ2-7	TRBD2	TRBV19	CASSKLPGLAGYEQYF	TGTGCCAGTAGTAAGCTACCGGGACTAGCGGGATACGAGCAGTACTTC
-	TRBJ2-7	TRBD1	TRBV18	CASSPTTGFEQYF	TGTGCCAGCTCACCCACGACAGGGTTCGAGCAGTACTTC
-	TRBJ2-1	TRBD1	TRBV6-5	CASSTGTASYNEQFF	TGTGCCAGCAGTACCGGGACAGCCTCCTACAATGAGCAGTTCTTC
-	TRBJ1-1	-	TRBV14	CASSQDSRSGGATEAFF	TGTGCCAGCAGCCAAGATTCGCGGAGCGGCGGAGCGACTGAAGCTTTCTTT
-	TRBJ1-4	TRBD1	TRBV5-4	CASSPGQAQGKLFF	TGTGCCAGCAGCCCGGGACAGGCACAAGGAAAACTGTTTTTT
-	TRBJ2-7	TRBD2	TRBV7-2	CASSTRTSGSFHEQYF	TGTGCCAGCAGCACCAGGACTAGCGGGAGTTTCCACGAGCAGTACTTC
few	TRBJ2-2	-	TRBV5-6	CASSLRQGNTGELFF	TGTGCCAGCAGCTTGAGGCAGGGGAACACCGGGGAGCTGTTTTTT
-	TRBJ2-3	TRBD2	TRBV6-5	CASSYSRGGAGDTQYF	TGTGCCAGCAGTTACTCACGGGGGGGCGCAGGTGATACGCAGTATTTT
-	TRBJ2-1	-	TRBV18	CASSPGTPSHNEQFF	TGTGCCAGCTCACCCGGGACTCCCAGCCACAATGAGCAGTTCTTC
-	TRBJ2-4	TRBD2	TRBV27	CASSLVRASGKNIQYF	TGTGCCAGCAGTTTAGTACGGGCTAGCGGGAAAAACATTCAGTACTTC
-	TRBJ1-4	-	TRBV6-1	CASSRSTGPNEKLFF	TGTGCCAGCAGTCGATCGACAGGTCCTAATGAAAAACTGTTTTTT
few	TRBJ1-1	TRBD1	TRBV5-1	CASSPGQVNTEAFF	TGCGCCAGCAGCCCTGGACAGGTAAACACTGAAGCTTTCTTT
few	TRBJ2-2	-	TRBV4-3	CASSPWQNTGELFF	TGCGCCAGCAGTCCATGGCAGAACACCGGGGAGCTGTTTTTT
-	TRBJ2-1	TRBD2	TRBV5-1	CASSYGLAGDYNEQFF	TGCGCCAGCAGCTACGGACTAGCGGGGGACTACAATGAGCAGTTCTTC
-	TRBJ1-2	-	TRBV6-5	CASSYSPGQGWGYTF	TGTGCCAGCAGTTACTCGCCGGGGCAGGGGTGGGGCTACACCTTC
-	TRBJ1-6	-	TRBV6-5	CASTLGQLSSPLHF	TGTGCCAGCACCCTAGGACAGCTTTCTTCACCCCTCCACTTT